This TCR beta chain originates from a study of Ad26.COV2.S vaccination and SARS-CoV-2 variants. Treatment: roughly 20 received Ad26.COV2.S at low or high dose, single or two shots; roughly 5 received placebo; per-sample allocation not given. Day 63 following the first vaccine or placebo injection was when the samples were taken. The sample came from a Boston adult aged 18-55 years. In the vaccine, an Ad26 vector expressed the SARS-CoV-2 spike of the Wuhan strain. The repertoire was sequenced with immunoSEQ multiplex PCR; TCRdb's copy has only in-frame clones and lacks some. The sample yields approximately 420,000 clones, roughly nine tenths seen once. The CDR3 loop spans 11 amino acids. With 3 bases removed from V and 5 bases from J, the gap between germline ends came to 5 bases. Germline CDR1 SGHKS, CDR2 YYEKEE (reference sequence).

The clonotype was recovered from a person between 18 and 65 years old who received the Ad26.COV2.S COVID-19 vaccine or a placebo. The sample in question was peripheral blood, obtained in a trial of Ad26.COV2.S vaccine versus placebo. The chain recombines TRBV5-5 with TRBJ1-2; D call uncertain. This CDR3 reads CASSSFYGYTF. CDR3 DNA sequence: TGTGCCAGCAGCTCATTTTATGGCTACACCTTC.